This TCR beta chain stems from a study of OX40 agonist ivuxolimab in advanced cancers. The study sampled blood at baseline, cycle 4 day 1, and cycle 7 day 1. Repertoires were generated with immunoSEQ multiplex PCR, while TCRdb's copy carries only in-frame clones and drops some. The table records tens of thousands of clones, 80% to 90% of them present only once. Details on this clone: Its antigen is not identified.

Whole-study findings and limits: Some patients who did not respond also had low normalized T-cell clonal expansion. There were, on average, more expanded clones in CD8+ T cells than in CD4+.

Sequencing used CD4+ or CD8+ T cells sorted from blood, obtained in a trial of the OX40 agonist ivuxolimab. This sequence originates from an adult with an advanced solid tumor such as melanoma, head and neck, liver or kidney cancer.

In DNA form, the CDR3 reads TGTGCCAGTACCCATTTGGGGACAGCTAATGAAAAACTGTTTTTT. This gives the protein CASTHLGTANEKLFF. The chain uses TRBV19 and TRBJ1-4; 7 bases agree with TRBD1. With V trimmed by 7 bases and J by 3 bases, 8 bases remained unmatched. This CDR3 comprises 15 residues. CDR1 LNHDA and CDR2 SQIVND come from the germline V gene (reference sequence).